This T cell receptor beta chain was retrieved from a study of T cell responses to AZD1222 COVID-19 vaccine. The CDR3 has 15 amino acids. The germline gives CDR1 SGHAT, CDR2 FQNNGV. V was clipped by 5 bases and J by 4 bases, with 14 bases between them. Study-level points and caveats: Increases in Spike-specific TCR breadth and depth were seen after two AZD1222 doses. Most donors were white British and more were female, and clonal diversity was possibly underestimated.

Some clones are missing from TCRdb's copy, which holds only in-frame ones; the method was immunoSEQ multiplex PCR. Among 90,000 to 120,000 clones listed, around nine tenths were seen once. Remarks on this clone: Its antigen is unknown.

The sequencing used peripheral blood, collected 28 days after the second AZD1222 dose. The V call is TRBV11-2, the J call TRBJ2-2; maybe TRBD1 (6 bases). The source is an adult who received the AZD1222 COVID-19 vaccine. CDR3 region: CASSPLGGRTGELFF. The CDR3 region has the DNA TGTGCCAGCAGCCCCTTAGGGGGACGCACCGGGGAGCTGTTTTTT.